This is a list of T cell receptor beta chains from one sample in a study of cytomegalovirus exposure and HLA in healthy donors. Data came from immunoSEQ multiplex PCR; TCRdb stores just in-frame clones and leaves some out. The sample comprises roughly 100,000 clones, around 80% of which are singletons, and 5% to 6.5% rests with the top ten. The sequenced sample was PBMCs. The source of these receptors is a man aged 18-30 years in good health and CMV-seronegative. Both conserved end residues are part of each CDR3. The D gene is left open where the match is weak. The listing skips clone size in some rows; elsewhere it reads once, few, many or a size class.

CDR3 protein: CASRRQGEGTEAFF
CDR3 DNA: TGTGCCAGCAGACGACAGGGCGAGGGAACTGAAGCTTTCTTT
D gene: TRBD1
V gene: TRBV2
CDR3 length: 14
clone size: .
J gene: TRBJ1-1

CDR3 protein: CASSYEGGRGEQYF
CDR3 DNA: TGTGCCAGCAGTTATGAGGGCGGGAGGGGCGAGCAGTACTTC
D gene: TRBD2
V gene: TRBV6-5
CDR3 length: 14
clone size: .
J gene: TRBJ2-7

CDR3 protein: CASSWDRSSYEQYF
CDR3 DNA: TGTGCCAGCAGTTGGGACAGGAGCTCCTACGAGCAGTACTTC
D gene: TRBD1
V gene: TRBV6-5
CDR3 length: 14
clone size: .
J gene: TRBJ2-7

CDR3 protein: CASSRARNGNQPQHF
CDR3 DNA: TGTGCCAGCAGTCGCGCCAGGAACGGCAATCAGCCCCAGCATTTT
D gene: .
V gene: TRBV6-5
CDR3 length: 15
clone size: .
J gene: TRBJ1-5

CDR3 protein: CASSGQLEEKLFF
CDR3 DNA: TGTGCCAGCAGTGGACAGCTAGAAGAAAAACTGTTTTTT
D gene: .
V gene: TRBV28
CDR3 length: 13
clone size: .
J gene: TRBJ1-4

CDR3 protein: CASSRTRPGLAGKETQYF
CDR3 DNA: TGTGCCAGTAGTAGAACAAGGCCGGGACTAGCGGGGAAAGAGACCCAGTACTTC
D gene: TRBD2
V gene: TRBV19
CDR3 length: 18
clone size: .
J gene: TRBJ2-5

CDR3 protein: CASSRLAVPVGETQYF
CDR3 DNA: TGTGCCAGCAGTCGGCTAGCGGTCCCGGTCGGGGAGACCCAGTACTTC
D gene: TRBD2
V gene: TRBV27
CDR3 length: 16
clone size: .
J gene: TRBJ2-5

CDR3 protein: CASSLGTLNEQFF
CDR3 DNA: TGTGCCAGCTCACTGGGGACATTAAATGAGCAGTTCTTC
D gene: .
V gene: TRBV18
CDR3 length: 13
clone size: once
J gene: TRBJ2-1

CDR3 protein: CASSLGQANYGYTF
CDR3 DNA: TGTGCCAGCAGTCTTGGACAGGCTAACTATGGCTACACCTTC
D gene: TRBD1
V gene: TRBV6-6
CDR3 length: 14
clone size: .
J gene: TRBJ1-2

CDR3 protein: CASNAGTYEQYF
CDR3 DNA: TGTGCCAGCAATGCGGGTACCTACGAGCAGTACTTC
D gene: .
V gene: TRBV2
CDR3 length: 12
clone size: .
J gene: TRBJ2-7

CDR3 protein: CASSIYLTGELFF
CDR3 DNA: TGTGCCAGTAGTATTTATCTAACCGGGGAGCTGTTTTTT
D gene: .
V gene: TRBV19
CDR3 length: 13
clone size: .
J gene: TRBJ2-2

CDR3 protein: CASSLDLNTIYF
CDR3 DNA: TGTGCCAGCAGCTTAGACTTAAACACCATATATTTT
D gene: .
V gene: TRBV7-9
CDR3 length: 12
clone size: .
J gene: TRBJ1-3

CDR3 protein: CASSSQGPPGTEAFF
CDR3 DNA: TGTGCCAGCAGCTCCCAAGGGCCCCCAGGGACTGAAGCTTTCTTT
D gene: .
V gene: TRBV7-3
CDR3 length: 15
clone size: .
J gene: TRBJ1-1

CDR3 protein: CASSRTALNTEAFF
CDR3 DNA: TGTGCCAGTAGTAGGACAGCCTTGAACACTGAAGCTTTCTTT
D gene: .
V gene: TRBV19
CDR3 length: 14
clone size: .
J gene: TRBJ1-1